This is a list of T cell receptor beta chains from one sample in a study of T cell changes during pregnancy in multiple sclerosis. The data were produced by immunoSEQ multiplex PCR, yet TCRdb's version contains in-frame clones alone and is incomplete. The sample yields about 70,000 clones, approximately 91% seen once. This specimen was CD4+ T cells from peripheral blood mononuclear cells, taken after pregnancy. These receptors were collected from a female donor with multiple sclerosis, enrolled in a pregnancy study. CDR3s include the opening cysteine and the closing phenylalanine or tryptophan. A D gene is named only where the DNA matches it firmly. A clone size is listed for some rows: how often the clone was seen (once, few, many), or a class if it is expanded.

j_call	clone_size	d_call	v_call	cdr3_aa	cdr3_nt
TRBJ2-3	NA	NA	TRBV10-3	CAISEEAASTDTQYF	TGTGCCATCAGTGAAGAGGCGGCTAGCACAGATACGCAGTATTTT
TRBJ2-1	NA	TRBD2	TRBV5-1	CASSQTSAYNEQFF	TGCGCCAGCAGTCAGACTAGCGCCTACAATGAGCAGTTCTTC
TRBJ1-6	NA	TRBD1	TRBV5-1	CASSIGTVNSPLHF	TGCGCCAGCAGCATCGGGACAGTTAATTCACCCCTCCACTTT
TRBJ2-1	NA	NA	TRBV6-1	CASSGQREQFF	TGTGCCAGCAGTGGGCAGCGGGAGCAGTTCTTC
TRBJ1-1	NA	NA	TRBV7-6	CASSSLRNTEAFF	TGTGCCAGCAGCTCCCTTAGGAACACTGAAGCTTTCTTT
TRBJ2-3	NA	NA	TRBV19	CASSRTRADTQYF	TGTGCCAGTTCCCGCACTAGGGCAGATACGCAGTATTTT
TRBJ1-2	NA	NA	TRBV5-1	CASNYGGDSNGYTF	TGCGCCAGCAACTATGGGGGGGATTCAAATGGCTACACCTTC
TRBJ1-1	NA	NA	TRBV5-5	CASSDEDRKNTEAFF	TGTGCCAGCAGCGATGAGGACAGAAAGAACACTGAAGCTTTCTTT
TRBJ1-2	few	TRBD1	TRBV29-1	CSVPLTGNYGYTF	TGCAGCGTTCCCCTGACAGGGAACTATGGCTACACCTTC
TRBJ1-4	NA	NA	TRBV5-1	CASSSDLFNEKLFF	TGCGCCAGCAGCTCCGACTTGTTTAATGAAAAACTGTTTTTT
TRBJ2-1	NA	TRBD1	TRBV7-3	CASSLNPGQGNYNEQFF	TGTGCCAGCAGCTTAAACCCCGGACAGGGGAACTACAATGAGCAGTTCTTC
TRBJ2-6	NA	TRBD1	TRBV5-1	CASSPSGGQGLSSGANVLTF	TGCGCCAGCAGCCCTTCCGGGGGACAGGGCCTCTCCTCTGGGGCCAACGTCCTGACTTTC